One sample yielded the 27 T cell receptor beta chains listed below, sequenced in a study of blood T cell repertoires in COVID-19. Clones were read by immunoSEQ multiplex PCR, and TCRdb kept only the in-frame ones, dropping some. This table holds about 150,000 clones, under 85% found once. Material: peripheral blood. The receptors were sampled from an elderly woman with acute or convalescent COVID-19.

This clone was counted a few times. The chain joins TRBV5-3 to TRBJ1-1; a weak D match, TRBD1 (6 bases). TRBV5-3 has ORF status, its function being uncertain. The CDR3 sequence is 13 residues long. Trimming pared 3 bases from V and 1 base from J, leaving 7 bases between. In DNA, the CDR3 is TGTGCCAGAAGCTACAGGGAGAACACTGAAGCTTTCTTT. Encoded protein: CARSYRENTEAFF.

Here the CDR3 reads CASSRYPTGGARETQYF. The DNA for the CDR3 is TGTGCCAGCAGCCGGTATCCGACAGGGGGCGCCAGAGAGACCCAGTACTTC. This rearrangement joins TRBV7-2 to TRBJ2-5; 10 bases fit TRBD1. Germline CDR1 is SGHTA and CDR2 is FQGNSA. This CDR3 contains 17 residues. The J segment lost 4 bases and the V segment lost 5 bases, leaving 13 bases of the junction unmatched. The variable domain in full, completed from reference TRBV7-2 and TRBJ2-5, reads GAGVSQSPSNKVTEKGKDVELRCDPISGHTALYWYRQSLGQGLEFLIYFQGNSAPDKSGLPSDRFSAERTGGSVSTLTIQRTQQEDSAVYLCASSRYPTGGARETQYFGPGTRLLVL.

The rearrangement joins TRBV14 to TRBJ2-3; D is perhaps TRBD2 (6 bases). Germline loops: CDR1 SGHDN, CDR2 FVKESK. The CDR3 has 15 amino acids. The germline V and J ends were trimmed by 5 bases and 0 bases, with 12 bases remaining between them. The chain's CDR3 is CASSVFSGSTDTQYF. The CDR3 DNA sequence: TGTGCCAGCAGCGTCTTTAGCGGAAGCACAGATACGCAGTATTTT.

V gene TRBV25-1 combines with J gene TRBJ1-3; no definite D call. The CDR3 loop spans 14 amino acids. The germline V and J ends were trimmed by 6 bases and 1 base, with 10 bases remaining between them. Germline values: CDR1 MGHDK, CDR2 SYGVNS. The CDR3 sequence: CASSIMQSGNTIYF. The CDR3 DNA reads TGTGCCAGCAGCATAATGCAGTCTGGAAACACCATATATTTT.

The J gene is TRBJ1-6, the V gene TRBV3-1 (or the pseudogene TRBV3-2); 10 bases match TRBD1. In germline, CDR1 is LGHDT, CDR2 YNNKEL (reference sequence). The CDR3 extends over 17 amino acids. Trimming removed 7 bases from V and 6 bases from J; junction bases left unmatched: 12. CDR3 region: CASKSRDRGLGNSPLHF. The CDR3, as DNA: TGTGCCAGCAAGTCCCGGGACAGGGGTTTGGGTAATTCACCCCTCCACTTT.

This clone was detected a few times. The chain carries TRBV11-2 and TRBJ2-7; TRBD2 is a possible D gene (5 bases). Trimming shortened V by 3 bases and J by 3 bases, and 12 bases separated the two germline ends. Germline-derived CDR1 and CDR2 are SGHAT and FQNNGV. The CDR3 length is 14 residues. The CDR3 DNA reads TGTGCCAGCAGCTTGGGGAGCCCCCTCTACGAGCAGTACTTC. Residues: CASSLGSPLYEQYF.

This clone occurred a few times. CDR3 protein: CASSVGRNTGELFF. CDR3 sequence (DNA): TGTGCCTCAAGTGTTGGGAGGAACACCGGGGAGCTGTTTTTT. The chain uses TRBV30 and TRBJ2-2, with D perhaps TRBD2 (5 bases). This CDR3 spans 14 amino acids. Germline assignment: CDR1 GTSNPN and CDR2 SVGIG (reference sequence). The ends were cut back, 7 bases at V and 1 base at J, with 13 bases in the middle.

This chain connects TRBV10-3 to TRBJ2-7; no clear D gene. The CDR3 length is 12 residues. Germline assignment: CDR1 ENHRY and CDR2 SYGVKD. With 4 bases removed from V and 4 bases from J, the gap between germline ends came to 8 bases. The CDR3 is CAISGGVYEQYF. CDR3 nucleotides: TGTGCCATCAGTGGCGGTGTATACGAGCAGTACTTC.

This chain uses TRBV29-1 with TRBJ1-4, with 7 bases fitting TRBD1. CDR3 length equals 15 residues. The V and J ends lost 4 bases and 4 bases, in that order; junction bases with no gene match: 9. CDR1 SQVTM and CDR2 ANQGSEA come from the germline V gene. The chain's CDR3 is CSVAHTGTVNEKLFF. CDR3 bases: TGCAGCGTTGCCCATACCGGGACAGTTAATGAAAAACTGTTTTTT.

The gene calls are TRBV6-1 and TRBJ1-5; perhaps TRBD1 as D (5 bases). The length of the CDR3 is 15 residues. V was cut by 1 base and J by 3 bases, with 10 bases left in between. Germline lookup yields CDR1 MNHNS and CDR2 SASEGT. The CDR3 coding sequence is TGTGCCAGCAGTGAAGGGGGGGGTACCAATCAGCCCCAGCATTTT. Translation gives CASSEGGGTNQPQHF.

The chain links TRBV7-9 to TRBJ1-2; D gene unclear. The CDR3 loop spans 12 amino acids. The V gene's germline CDR1 is SEHNR and CDR2 FQNEAQ (reference sequence). Trimming cost V 4 bases and J 3 bases, with 6 bases left between them. CDR3 residues: CASSSDYYGYTF. In nucleotides, the CDR3 is TGTGCCAGCAGCTCAGATTACTATGGCTACACCTTC.

CDR3 residues: CASSPGDFEQYF. The CDR3 nucleotides are TGTGCCAGCTCACCAGGGGACTTTGAGCAGTACTTC. The rearrangement joins TRBV18 to TRBJ2-7, with D tentatively TRBD2 (6 bases). Germline V CDR1 and CDR2: KGHSH, LQKENI. Trimming stripped 2 bases from V and 7 bases from J, with 9 bases between. This CDR3 is 12 amino acids long.

The J gene is TRBJ2-3, the V gene TRBV7-9, with 10 bases lining up with TRBD1. This CDR3 is 14 amino acids long. The germline gives CDR1 SEHNR, CDR2 FQNEAQ (reference sequence). The trim removed 4 bases at V and 3 bases at J, leaving 1 base unmatched. The CDR3, as DNA: TGTGCCAGCAGCTGGGGACAGGGGACAGATACGCAGTATTTT. Its protein is CASSWGQGTDTQYF.

V is TRBV29-1 and J is TRBJ1-1; possibly TRBD1 for D (5 bases). Germline CDR1 reads SQVTM; CDR2 reads ANQGSEA. The CDR3 is made up of 15 amino acids. The V end lost 5 bases, the J end lost 2 bases, and 18 bases lay between the germline ends. The CDR3 DNA follows: TGCAGCGTTACAGGAGGGAGGAACTCTAACACTGAAGCTTTCTTT. Its protein product is CSVTGGRNSNTEAFF.

This clone was seen repeatedly, ten times or more. The CDR3 here is CASSLALAGAHTGELFF. The CDR3 DNA follows: TGTGCCAGCAGCTTGGCACTAGCGGGGGCTCACACCGGGGAGCTGTTTTTT. V and J are TRBV5-5 and TRBJ2-2; 11 positions match TRBD2. Germline V gene sequence: CDR1 SGHKS, CDR2 YYEKEE (reference sequence). The CDR3 sequence is 17 residues long. V lost 0 bases, J lost 3 bases, and 4 bases stayed unmatched.

The chain couples TRBV10-1 to TRBJ2-5; D is unresolved. This CDR3 has 14 residues. In germline, CDR1 is WNHNN, CDR2 SYGVQD (reference sequence). Trimming took 2 bases from V and 2 from J, leaving 9 bases between them. CDR3 nucleotide sequence: TGCGCCAGCAGTGAGAAGAGAACGCAAGAGACCCAGTACTTC. It translates to CASSEKRTQETQYF.

The V gene is TRBV30, the J gene TRBJ1-5; 9 bases align to TRBD1. J lost 6 bases, V lost 6 bases, and 6 bases had no gene match. This CDR3 is built from 13 residues. Germline CDR1 GTSNPN, CDR2 SVGIG (reference sequence). In DNA, the CDR3 is TGTGCCTGTATGACAGGGGGTAGTCAGCCCCAGCATTTT. Protein product: CACMTGGSQPQHF.

The J gene is TRBJ1-3, the V gene TRBV2, with unresolved D. This CDR3 spans 13 amino acids. Germline V lookup: CDR1 SNHLY, CDR2 FYNNEI. V gave up 7 bases and J gave up 0 bases, with 7 bases separating them. The CDR3 sequence: CASTRDSGNTIYF. In DNA, the CDR3 is TGTGCCAGCACCCGGGACTCTGGAAACACCATATATTTT.

The CDR3 loop is CASSISRGISGNTIYF. In DNA form, the CDR3 reads TGTGCCAGTAGTATCAGTCGGGGGATTTCTGGAAACACCATATATTTT. The V gene is TRBV19, the J gene TRBJ1-3; possibly TRBD1 for D (5 bases). V lost 3 bases to trimming and J lost 1 base, with 13 bases between them. The CDR3 sequence is 16 residues long. Germline assignment: CDR1 LNHDA and CDR2 SQIVND (reference sequence).

The chain is built from TRBV10-1 and TRBJ1-1; the D gene is possibly TRBD1 (5 bases). V lost 4 bases, J lost 0 bases, and 6 bases lay in between. The CDR3 runs 13 residues. The V gene's germline CDR1 is WNHNN and CDR2 SYGVQD (reference sequence). The CDR3: CASSGQLNTEAFF. The CDR3 DNA reads TGCGCCAGCAGTGGACAGCTGAACACTGAAGCTTTCTTT.

This sequence joins TRBV19 and TRBJ2-2, with a weak D call TRBD2 (6 bases). V dropped 7 bases and J dropped 0 bases, with 15 bases sitting between them. Germline CDR1 LNHDA, CDR2 SQIVND (reference sequence). The CDR3 covers 16 residues. The CDR3 loop reads CASTFGGASNTGELFF. Here the CDR3 DNA reads TGTGCCAGTACCTTCGGCGGGGCATCGAACACCGGGGAGCTGTTTTTT.

The genes are TRBV3-1 (or the pseudogene TRBV3-2) and TRBJ2-3; D not resolved. The V and J ends lost 6 bases and 2 bases respectively, with 18 bases between them. CDR1 and CDR2 from the germline V gene are LGHDT and YNNKEL (reference sequence). The CDR3 length is 16 residues. The CDR3 sequence: CASSRHLDRITDTQYF. CDR3 DNA sequence: TGTGCCAGCAGTAGGCATCTAGACCGTATCACAGATACGCAGTATTTT.

The J gene is TRBJ2-2, the V gene TRBV6-5, with D maybe TRBD2 (6 bases). The V end lost 7 bases, the J end lost 5 bases, and 14 bases lay between the germline ends. In germline, CDR1 is MNHEY, CDR2 SVGAGI. The CDR3 extends over 14 amino acids. DNA for the CDR3: TGTGCCAGCACCCTTCGGGAGAATACCGGGGAGCTGTTTTTT. Translation gives CASTLRENTGELFF.

The V call is TRBV5-8, the J call TRBJ2-4; the D gene is possibly TRBD1 (5 bases). Germline V gene data show CDR1 as SGHTS and CDR2 as YDEGEE. V gave up 0 bases and J gave up 13 bases, with 14 bases separating them. The CDR3 runs to 13 residues. The CDR3 region is CASSLGTSGHQYF. For the CDR3, the DNA is TGTGCCAGCAGCTTGGGGACATCGGGCCACCAGTACTTC.

This clone was recorded once. V is TRBV6-1 and J is TRBJ2-7, with no clear D. V shed 3 bases and J shed 5 bases, with 8 bases lying between them. Germline values: CDR1 MNHNS, CDR2 SASEGT. The CDR3 consists of 12 residues. CDR3 amino acids: CASSDAMDEQYF. CDR3 sequence (DNA): TGTGCCAGCAGTGATGCGATGGACGAGCAGTACTTC.

The rearrangement joins TRBV15 to TRBJ2-7; no clear D. Germline V gives CDR1 LNHNV, CDR2 YYDKDF (reference sequence). CDR3 length equals 12 residues. Trimming cost V 5 bases and J 2 bases, with 7 bases left between them. The CDR3 DNA reads as TGTGCCACCAGCGCCACAACCTACGAGCAGTACTTC. This codes for CATSATTYEQYF.

The count of this clone is one. The chain is built from TRBV7-2 and TRBJ1-1; the match to TRBD1 covers 7 bases. CDR3 length equals 13 residues. Germline V CDR1 and CDR2: SGHTA, FQGNSA. V trimming: 5 bases; J trimming: 4 bases; junction bases outside the gene matches: 4. CDR3 bases: TGTGCCAGCAGCACTCAGGGGGGCACTGAAGCTTTCTTT. This codes for CASSTQGGTEAFF.